What follows are 32 T cell receptor beta chains derived from one specimen sequenced in a study of T cells in Graves' hyperthyroidism and ophthalmopathy. Amplification yielded TCR beta CDR3 regions, with RNA transcripts as the source. Researchers ran a first-round RT-PCR on the TCR CDR3 using the HTBI primer set. In TCRdb, the multiplex PCR reads were re-called with MiXCR into one record per CDR3 protein. This table has a few hundred thousand distinct CDR3 sequences, 15% to 18% appearing once. The specimen was blood. The receptors stem from a woman younger than 30 with Graves' hyperthyroidism that later progressed to Graves' ophthalmopathy.

This clonotype showed up just a few times. The chain couples TRBV9 to TRBJ2-1, with D perhaps matching TRBD1 or TRBD2 (6 bases each). The CDR3 spans 17 residues. V lost 0 bases and J lost 7, with 20 bases in between. Germline V gene sequence: CDR1 SGDLS, CDR2 YYNGEE. CDR3 DNA: TGTGCCAGCAGCGTAGAGGGGGGCGCAGGGCCAGGGAATGAGCAGTTCTTC. Its translation is CASSVEGGAGPGNEQFF.

This clonotype showed up many times. V gene TRBV3-1 combines with J gene TRBJ2-7, with 15 nucleotides matching TRBD2. The V gene end was trimmed by 3 bases and the J gene end by 5 bases; junction bases not matched to a gene: 8. Germline assignment: CDR1 LGHDT and CDR2 YNNKEL (reference sequence). The length of the CDR3 is 17 residues. CDR3: CASSQVPGLAGGHEQYF. Written as DNA, the CDR3 is TGTGCCAGCAGCCAGGTCCCGGGACTAGCGGGAGGCCACGAGCAGTACTTC.

In its sample, this clonotype was seen many times. The chain couples TRBV28 to TRBJ1-5, with a weak D call TRBD1 (5 bases). Deletions cut 3 bases from V and 9 bases from J, with 18 bases between. The CDR3 consists of 15 residues. Germline V CDR1 and CDR2: MDHEN, SYDVKM. Written as DNA, the CDR3 is TGTGCCAGCAGTTTGAGGGGAAGCTGGGGTCGGCCCCAGCATTTT. Encoded protein: CASSLRGSWGRPQHF.

There are many counts of this clonotype. The genes are TRBV5-1 and TRBJ2-7, with 10 positions matching TRBD2. The CDR3 is 17 amino acids. The J segment lost 3 bases and the V segment lost 0 bases, leaving 9 bases of the junction unmatched. Germline V gives CDR1 SGHRS, CDR2 YFSETQ. The DNA of the CDR3 is TGCGCCAGCAGCTTGGGGACTAGCGGAAACTTACACTACGAGCAGTACTTC. It is translated as CASSLGTSGNLHYEQYF.

This clonotype was seen at least ten times. This chain joins TRBV30 and TRBJ2-3, with D tentatively TRBD2 (7 bases). There are 16 residues in the CDR3. Trimming left V 1 base short and J 0 bases short, with 14 bases between. From germline, CDR1 is GTSNPN and CDR2 SVGIG (reference sequence). CDR3 sequence (DNA): TGTGCCTGGAGTGGAGGGGGAGGGACTAGCACAGATACGCAGTATTTT. This sequence encodes CAWSGGGGTSTDTQYF.

For the CDR3, the DNA is TGTGCCAGCAGCTTGCGGGCGGGACAGAAGGGCTCTGGGGCCAACGTCCTGACTTTC. This sequence encodes CASSLRAGQKGSGANVLTF. The V and J genes are TRBV5-4 and TRBJ2-6; possibly TRBD1 for D (7 bases). From germline, CDR1 is SGHNT and CDR2 YYREEE (reference sequence). The CDR3 has 19 amino acids. Trimming removed 1 base from V and 0 bases from J, with 17 bases in between.

The CDR3 nucleotides read TGCAGTGCTCTCGAGGGGGGGGGGTACTACAATGAGCAGTTCTTC. As protein: CSALEGGGYYNEQFF. The J gene is TRBJ2-1, the V gene TRBV20-1; a weak D match, TRBD2 (7 bases). CDR3 length equals 15 residues. Germline loops: CDR1 DFQATT, CDR2 SNEGSKA (reference sequence). Trimming left V 5 bases short and J 3 bases short, with 17 bases between.

In this sample, this clonotype turned up many times. The chain is built from TRBV11-2 and TRBJ1-1; 10 bases fit TRBD1. The junction had 8 bases not matched to a gene; V was cut back by 6 bases and J by 1 base. The V gene's germline CDR1 is SGHAT and CDR2 FQNNGV. The CDR3 has 16 amino acids. The CDR3: CASSKTTGGTNTEAFF. CDR3 nucleotides: TGTGCCAGCAGTAAGACGACAGGGGGCACGAACACTGAAGCTTTCTTT.

A note on this clonotype: At one of its ends the junction is not consistent with the germline gene, which may arise from a read error. The chain has TRBV28 and TRBJ1-1, with a weak D call TRBD1 (5 bases). Per germline, CDR1 MDHEN and CDR2 SYDVKM. The CDR3 is 14 amino acids. CDR3 residues: CASSKTAMKTEAFF. The CDR3 nucleotides are TGTGCCAGCAGCAAGACAGCGATGAAAACTGAAGCTTTCTTT.

This chain uses TRBV20-1 with TRBJ1-6; 10 bases match TRBD1. Trimming cost V 0 bases and J 5 bases; bases outside gene matches: 7. Looked up from germline, CDR1 is DFQATT and CDR2 is SNEGSKA (reference sequence). The CDR3 extends over 17 amino acids. This CDR3 reads CSARDPGQGRDNSPLHF. CDR3 coding DNA: TGCAGTGCTAGAGATCCGGGACAGGGGCGAGATAATTCACCCCTCCACTTT.

The chain recombines TRBV18 with TRBJ2-1, with a possible D match to TRBD1 (6 bases). V dropped 3 bases and J dropped 7 bases, with 19 bases sitting between them. The CDR3 length is 16 residues. In germline, CDR1 is KGHSH, CDR2 LQKENI. The CDR3 reads CASSPLRGREGNEQFF. CDR3 nucleotides: TGTGCCAGCTCACCGCTCAGGGGACGTGAAGGGAATGAGCAGTTCTTC.

In regard to this clonotype: This clone may be a read error of a much larger clone one base away. DNA for the CDR3: TGCGCCAGCAGCTTGGAGGGGGTATTTGCAGATACGCAGTATTTT. Translation: CASSLEGVFADTQYF. The chain is built from TRBV5-1 and TRBJ2-3; possible D gene TRBD1, 6 bases. The CDR3 totals 15 residues. V was cut by 0 bases and J by 4 bases, with 12 bases left in between. Germline lookup yields CDR1 SGHRS and CDR2 YFSETQ.

V gene TRBV4-1 combines with J gene TRBJ2-1, with D perhaps assigned TRBD1 or TRBD2 (5 bases each). The length of the CDR3 is 13 residues. Germline V gene sequence: CDR1 MGHRA, CDR2 YSYEKL. V gave up 0 bases and J gave up 13 bases, with 13 bases separating them. The CDR3 DNA is TGCGCCAGCAGCCAAGAAGTGAGGGGTGATCAGTTCTTC. Its protein product is CASSQEVRGDQFF.

This chain connects TRBV3-1 to TRBJ2-1; D uncertain. The V gene's germline CDR1 is LGHDT and CDR2 YNNKEL (reference sequence). V lost 0 bases to trimming and J lost 9 bases, with 6 bases between them. The CDR3 covers 12 residues. The CDR3 reads CASSQDHGEQFF. CDR3 sequence (DNA): TGTGCCAGCAGCCAAGATCATGGTGAGCAGTTCTTC.

This clonotype was detected many times. The chain links TRBV5-1 to TRBJ2-3; 8 bases are a match to TRBD1. Germline values: CDR1 SGHRS, CDR2 YFSETQ. Trimming took 5 bases from V and 5 from J; bases not matched to a gene: 7. The CDR3 runs to 14 residues. The CDR3 coding sequence is TGCGCCAGCAGATCTGGACAGGGTCGAGATACGCAGTATTTT. It yields the protein CASRSGQGRDTQYF.

This clonotype has more than one count but fewer than ten. The chain employs TRBV6-2 or TRBV6-3 and TRBJ2-1; 9 bases match TRBD2. This CDR3 region has 14 residues. From germline, CDR1 is MNHEY and CDR2 SVGEGT. The junction had 6 bases not matched to a gene; V was cut back by 7 bases and J by 5 bases. CDR3: CASTMTSGDNEQFF. The CDR3 DNA is TGTGCCAGCACTATGACTAGCGGAGACAATGAGCAGTTCTTC.

At least ten counts were recorded for this clonotype. The genes are TRBV28 and TRBJ2-5, with 10 bases fitting TRBD2. V dropped 3 bases and J dropped 1; count of bases not matched to a gene: 2. This CDR3 is built from 15 residues. CDR1 and CDR2 from the germline V gene are MDHEN and SYDVKM. The CDR3 region is CASSFTSGVQETQYF. CDR3 coding DNA: TGTGCCAGCAGTTTTACTAGCGGGGTCCAAGAGACCCAGTACTTC.

Ten or more counts support this clonotype. The chain links TRBV6-6 to TRBJ1-1; D call uncertain. V was shortened by 2 bases and J by 0 bases, with 4 bases between the two germline ends. The CDR3 is 13 amino acids. Germline CDR1 is MNHNY and CDR2 is SVGAGI (reference sequence). CDR3 sequence reads: CASSYDMNTEAFF. In DNA, the CDR3 is TGTGCCAGCAGTTACGACATGAACACTGAAGCTTTCTTT.

Only a few counts were recorded for this clonotype. The rearrangement uses TRBV6-1 and TRBJ1-2; perhaps TRBD1 as D (6 bases). CDR3 length: 14 residues. V was trimmed by 6 bases and J by 6 bases, leaving 17 bases between them. Looked up from germline, CDR1 is MNHNS and CDR2 is SASEGT. The CDR3 here is CASSGGALGDGYTF. Written as DNA, the CDR3 is TGTGCCAGCAGCGGGGGGGCCCTAGGGGATGGCTACACCTTC.

This clonotype was seen at least ten times. J is TRBJ2-1 and V is TRBV3-1; 7 bases are shared with TRBD2. The CDR3 runs 15 residues. Germline V gene lookup returns CDR1 LGHDT and CDR2 YNNKEL (reference sequence). V shed 1 base and J 7 bases; nucleotides not matched to a gene: 7. The CDR3 spells CASSQVGGSWNEQFF. CDR3 in DNA: TGTGCCAGCAGCCAAGTCGGCGGGAGTTGGAATGAGCAGTTCTTC.

This chain's CDR3 is CASSRSWVGRDSPLHF. The CDR3 coding sequence is TGTGCCAGCAGCCGGTCCTGGGTGGGGCGGGATTCACCCCTCCACTTT. This chain joins TRBV5-6 and TRBJ1-6, with D maybe TRBD1 (5 bases). The ends were cut back, 4 bases at V and 8 bases at J, with 19 bases in the middle. From germline, CDR1 is SGHDT and CDR2 YYEEEE. The CDR3 consists of 16 residues.

The genes are TRBV6-2 or TRBV6-3 and TRBJ2-3; 7 positions match TRBD1. The germline V gene has CDR1 MNHEY and CDR2 SVGEGT. J gave up 4 bases and V 2 bases, and 3 bases lay outside the gene matches. The CDR3 runs to 14 residues. In DNA, the CDR3 is TGTGCCAGCAGTTACGGACAGGAGGCAGATACGCAGTATTTT. Amino acids: CASSYGQEADTQYF.

The chain carries TRBV4-3 and TRBJ2-2, with D possibly called TRBD1 or TRBD2 (5 bases each). This CDR3 has 15 amino acids. Germline assignment: CDR1 LGHNA and CDR2 YSLEER. V was clipped by 0 bases and J by 6 bases, with 11 bases between them. CDR3 loop: CASSQDLRGAGELFF. CDR3 in DNA: TGCGCCAGCAGCCAAGATCTAAGGGGAGCCGGGGAGCTGTTTTTT.

The J gene is TRBJ2-6, the V gene TRBV4-1, with a possible D match to TRBD2 (6 bases). V lost 4 bases and J lost 0, with 16 bases in between. Germline CDR1 MGHRA, CDR2 YSYEKL. This CDR3 contains 18 residues. Here the CDR3 DNA reads TGCGCCAGCAGCCCACTCGGGAGAGCGTCCTCTGGGGCCAACGTCCTGACTTTC. This codes for CASSPLGRASSGANVLTF.

In its sample, this clonotype was seen once. J is TRBJ1-4 and V is TRBV7-9; D is unclear. Deletions cut 5 bases from V and 8 bases from J, with 12 bases between. Germline values: CDR1 SEHNR, CDR2 FQNEAQ (reference sequence). The CDR3 extends over 13 amino acids. Here the CDR3 DNA reads TGTGCCAGCAGCACCCGACGTAGGGAAAAACTGTTTTTT. Its translation: CASSTRRREKLFF.

This clonotype was observed many times. The chain joins TRBV20-1 to TRBJ2-5, with TRBD2 as a possible D gene (5 bases). The germline CDR1 and CDR2 sequences are DFQATT and SNEGSKA (reference sequence). Trimming pared 3 bases from V and 13 bases from J, leaving 12 bases between. This CDR3 comprises 10 residues. The CDR3, as DNA: TGCAGTGCTAGTGAGAGGGCTACGTACTTC. Encoded protein: CSASERATYF.

This clonotype showed up many times. The rearrangement uses TRBV6-2 or TRBV6-3 and TRBJ2-3; 7 bases fit TRBD2. The CDR3 totals 17 residues. The J segment lost 2 bases and the V segment lost 4 bases, leaving 12 bases of the junction unmatched. CDR1 and CDR2 from the germline V gene are MNHEY and SVGEGT. CDR3 region: CASSFRASGNLTDTQYF. The CDR3 nucleotides read TGTGCCAGCAGTTTCCGCGCTAGCGGAAACCTCACAGATACGCAGTATTTT.

This clonotype was detected many times. The chain has TRBV7-3 and TRBJ2-3; tentatively, D is TRBD1 (6 bases). Trimming took 5 bases from V and 5 from J, leaving 11 bases between them. Germline CDR1 is SGHTA and CDR2 is FQGTGA. There are 13 residues in the CDR3. CDR3 bases: TGTGCCAGCAGCGAAGGGGGTAAAGATACGCAGTATTTT. Residues: CASSEGGKDTQYF. The full variable domain, completed using reference TRBV7-3 and TRBJ2-3, is GAGVSQTPSNKVTEKGKYVELRCDPISGHTALYWYRQSLGQGPEFLIYFQGTGAADDSGLPNDRFFAVRPEGSVSTLKIQRTERGDSAVYLCASSEGGKDTQYFGPGTRLTVL.

This clonotype was seen only a few times. The chain carries TRBV15 and TRBJ2-1, with D tentatively TRBD1 (7 bases). The germline gives CDR1 LNHNV, CDR2 YYDKDF (reference sequence). V was cut by 2 bases and J by 10 bases, with 18 bases left in between. CDR3 length equals 15 residues. CDR3 region: CATSRREPVRGEQFF. CDR3 in DNA: TGTGCCACCAGCAGACGGGAGCCAGTCAGGGGGGAGCAGTTCTTC.

As for this clonotype: Mismatch with germline at one junction end may stem from a read error. V is TRBV10-3 and J is TRBJ2-3, with 9 bases that match TRBD2. This CDR3 spans 20 amino acids. Germline V gives CDR1 ENHRY, CDR2 SYGVKD. CDR3 sequence reads: CASSSIRSGRTLTSTDTQYF. Here the CDR3 DNA reads TGTGCCAGCAGTTCAATCCGTAGCGGGAGAACTCTAACTAGCACAGATACGCAGTATTTT.

CDR3 amino acids: CASSEAGAGGWQPQHF. The CDR3 bases are TGTGCCAGCAGTGAAGCGGGGGCAGGGGGCTGGCAGCCCCAGCATTTT. The chain is built from TRBV6-1 and TRBJ1-5; 8 bases line up with TRBD1. CDR1 and CDR2 (germline): MNHNS, SASEGT. Trimming at V came to 0 bases and at J to 7 bases, leaving 8 bases not matched to a gene. This CDR3 is 16 amino acids long.

In its sample, this clonotype was seen many times. V usage is TRBV7-2 and J usage is TRBJ2-7; D call uncertain. In germline, CDR1 is SGHTA, CDR2 FQGNSA. V was cut by 6 bases and J by 4 bases, with 16 bases left in between. This CDR3 is built from 14 residues. The CDR3 loop is CASSLSVGGYEQYF. CDR3 nucleotide sequence: TGTGCCAGCAGTTTATCGGTCGGTGGGTACGAGCAGTACTTC.